This is a list of T cell receptor beta chains from one sample in a study of blood T cells in healthy people across ages. TCRdb fed the 5' RACE reads into MiXCR, producing one record per CDR3 protein. The sample includes fewer than 2,000,000 distinct CDR3 sequences, roughly 32% of them seen just once. The specimen was blood. The receptors were gathered from a woman aged 25 to 39 in good health. Each CDR3 is given with its conserved first and last residue. The order of the fields is V gene, CDR3 length, CDR3 protein.

v_gene: TRBV20-1; len: 13; CDR3aa: CSARGSGNQPQHF
v_gene: TRBV5-1; len: 15; CDR3aa: CASSEGTGRHTEAFF
v_gene: TRBV20-1; len: 14; CDR3aa: CSASRDRGWGEQFF
v_gene: TRBV6-2/TRBV6-3; len: 17; CDR3aa: CASSPFTGKGPSNEQFF
v_gene: TRBV10-3; len: 14; CDR3aa: CAISAREADNEQFF
v_gene: TRBV6-2/TRBV6-3; len: 14; CDR3aa: CASSGGGLQETQYF
v_gene: TRBV20-1; len: 14; CDR3aa: CSADRTGGPNEQYF
v_gene: TRBV3-1; len: 13; CDR3aa: CASSQAPEATQYF
v_gene: TRBV20-1; len: 14; CDR3aa: CSARRDRVRYEQYF
v_gene: TRBV5-1; len: 17; CDR3aa: CASSSGVRARSQETQYF
v_gene: TRBV20-1; len: 15; CDR3aa: CSARESRQGGYEQYF
v_gene: TRBV20-1; len: 13; CDR3aa: CSAKGVGPGELFF
v_gene: TRBV11-2; len: 14; CDR3aa: CASSLGYGDTEAFF
v_gene: TRBV3-1; len: 15; CDR3aa: CASSPSGAYTDTQYF
v_gene: TRBV20-1; len: 11; CDR3aa: CSAIEGYEQYF
v_gene: TRBV7-2; len: 15; CDR3aa: CASSSGDSLNQPQHF
v_gene: TRBV20-1; len: 14; CDR3aa: CSARDARSTDTQYF
v_gene: TRBV2; len: 15; CDR3aa: CASSEGWGAGTEAFF
v_gene: TRBV5-1; len: 15; CDR3aa: CASSLSARDNYEQYF
v_gene: TRBV4-1; len: 15; CDR3aa: CASSQVGDRTYEQYF
v_gene: TRBV15; len: 16; CDR3aa: CATSRPSLGQYYEQYF
v_gene: TRBV7-9; len: 15; CDR3aa: CASNPPGQPTGELFF
v_gene: TRBV5-1; len: 15; CDR3aa: CASSFRQGGTDTQYF
v_gene: TRBV4-1; len: 15; CDR3aa: CASSQITGKNSPLHF
v_gene: TRBV29-1; len: 13; CDR3aa: CSVSWPAGYGYTF
v_gene: TRBV10-3; len: 16; CDR3aa: CAISESSGGSSYEQYF
v_gene: TRBV12-3/TRBV12-4; len: 14; CDR3aa: CAVGWDPAGTEAFF
v_gene: TRBV20-1; len: 14; CDR3aa: CSSRHSGALETQYF
v_gene: TRBV15; len: 14; CDR3aa: CATSREDTSDEQYF
v_gene: TRBV2; len: 16; CDR3aa: CASSKRLAANTGELFF
v_gene: TRBV4-1; len: 15; CDR3aa: CASSQEQGATLGYTF
v_gene: TRBV27; len: 13; CDR3aa: CASRGRVVEKLFF
v_gene: TRBV27; len: 17; CDR3aa: CASSPSVTSGRFYEQYF
v_gene: TRBV5-6; len: 14; CDR3aa: CASSQRDRGGGYTF
v_gene: TRBV29-1; len: 12; CDR3aa: CSVQEPYNEQFF
v_gene: TRBV2; len: 14; CDR3aa: CASKERTSTDTQYF
v_gene: TRBV7-6; len: 16; CDR3aa: CASSLVTAAYAYGYTF
v_gene: TRBV4-1; len: 17; CDR3aa: CASSQGGAGGLSDTQYF
v_gene: TRBV6-1; len: 14; CDR3aa: CASSQRGYQETQYF
v_gene: TRBV20-1; len: 14; CDR3aa: CSAKGIGGNYGYTF
v_gene: TRBV20-1; len: 14; CDR3aa: CSARARGGAYGYTF
v_gene: TRBV6-5; len: 15; CDR3aa: CASSYSGPGNQPQHF
v_gene: TRBV6-5; len: 13; CDR3aa: CASSLTIAYGYTF
v_gene: TRBV12-3/TRBV12-4; len: 15; CDR3aa: CASSFRGASSETQYF
v_gene: TRBV2; len: 14; CDR3aa: CASSWSGADNEQFF
v_gene: TRBV5-1; len: 16; CDR3aa: CASSYTRDRGYNEQFF